Shown below are 32 T cell receptor beta chains from a single sample sequenced in a study of HIV-infected children after antiretroviral therapy interruption. Treatment described: PENTA 11 planned treatment interruption arm or continuous ART arm. RNA-based 3' RACE libraries used unique molecular identifiers. TCRdb re-called the 3' RACE reads through MiXCR, storing one row per CDR3 protein. The sample carries some 90,000 distinct CDR3 sequences, under 8% recorded once. The sequencing used CD45RA+ CD4+ T cells from PBMCs, pooled from several time points, collected from a donor given antiretroviral therapy, either interrupted or continuous. As for subset: naive CD4+ CD45RA+ CD45RO- T cells. All receptors derive from a pool of human donors with HIV.

This clonotype was recorded many times. The chain's CDR3 is CASSLRERVEQFF. CDR3 DNA sequence: TGTGCCAGCAGTTTAAGGGAGCGGGTTGAGCAGTTCTTC. The V call is TRBV12-3 or TRBV12-4, the J call TRBJ2-1, with a possible D match to TRBD2 (6 bases). The V gene lost 2 bases and the J gene lost 9 bases, with 11 bases spanning the gap. The CDR3 has 13 residues.

This clonotype was recorded at least ten times. This chain joins TRBV6-4 and TRBJ2-1; 13 nucleotides agree with TRBD2. The CDR3 totals 16 residues. J gave up 3 bases and V 6 bases, and 5 bases lay outside the gene matches. In germline, CDR1 is MRHNA, CDR2 SNTAGT. CDR3 DNA: TGTGCCAGCAGCGCACTAGCGGGGGGGTACTACAATGAGCAGTTCTTC. Translated: CASSALAGGYYNEQFF.

Ten or more counts support this clonotype. The rearrangement uses TRBV5-6 and TRBJ2-2, with 9 bases that match TRBD1. Germline loops: CDR1 SGHDT, CDR2 YYEEEE. The CDR3 is made up of 17 amino acids. V was pared by 0 bases and J by 6 bases, with 9 bases of the junction left unmatched. This CDR3 reads CASSLETGTGIAGELFF. The CDR3 coding sequence is TGTGCCAGCAGCTTGGAAACCGGGACAGGGATTGCCGGGGAGCTGTTTTTT.

In this sample, this clonotype turned up many times. V gene TRBV2 combines with J gene TRBJ2-7; no clear D gene. From germline, CDR1 is SNHLY and CDR2 FYNNEI. Trimming pared 7 bases from V and 6 bases from J, leaving 22 bases between. The CDR3 sequence is 15 residues long. The DNA of the CDR3 is TGTGCCAGCAAGGGCCGGCCCCCACCGGTCTCCGAGCAGTACTTC. Its translation is CASKGRPPPVSEQYF. Filled out from reference TRBV2 and TRBJ2-7, the complete variable domain reads EPEVTQTPSHQVTQMGQEVILRCVPISNHLYFYWYRQILGQKVEFLVSFYNNEISEKSEIFDDQFSVERPDGSNFTLKIRSTKLEDSAMYFCASKGRPPPVSEQYFGPGTRLTVT.

A single count supports this clonotype. Being one base from a much bigger clone, this may be a read error. The chain has TRBV10-3 and TRBJ1-2; 10 bases align to TRBD1. Germline-derived CDR1 and CDR2 are ENHRY and SYGVKD. The ends lost 3 bases at V and 8 bases at J; junction bases unmatched: 9. The CDR3 is made up of 15 amino acids. CDR3 nucleotides: TGTGCCATCAGTGACGGGGGACAGGGGAATGGAGGCTACACCTTC. As protein: CAISDGGQGNGGYTF.

This clonotype showed up many times. A read error may be the cause here, since a much bigger clone is one base away. CDR3 DNA: TGCAGTGCTAGAGATGACATCTCCTACGAGCAGTACTTC. Translated: CSARDDISYEQYF. This sequence joins TRBV20-1 and TRBJ2-7, with no clear D. This CDR3 comprises 13 residues. The V and J ends lost 0 bases and 0 bases respectively, with 6 bases between them. Germline V CDR1 and CDR2: DFQATT, SNEGSKA (reference sequence).

The CDR3 DNA is TGTGCCAGCAGTTTAGCGGCGGCTAATCGCCAGTTCTTC. It is translated as CASSLAAANRQFF. This chain uses TRBV12-3 or TRBV12-4 with TRBJ2-1; no clear D gene. V was pared by 0 bases and J by 13 bases, with 13 bases between. The CDR3 length is 13 residues.

This clonotype was recorded a few times. V usage is TRBV11-1 and J usage is TRBJ2-4; D perhaps matches TRBD2 (5 bases). V lost 1 base, J lost 0 bases, and 13 bases lay in between. Germline lookup yields CDR1 SGHAT and CDR2 FQDESV (reference sequence). There are 17 residues in the CDR3. The CDR3 DNA is TGTGCCAGCAGCTTAGATCCTCTGAGGGAAGCCAAAAACATTCAGTACTTC. As protein: CASSLDPLREAKNIQYF.

This clonotype was recorded a few times. The chain links TRBV10-1 to TRBJ2-3; 8 bases agree with TRBD2. The CDR3 contains 15 residues. The germline CDR1 and CDR2 sequences are WNHNN and SYGVQD (reference sequence). V lost 2 bases, J lost 0 bases, and 1 base stayed unmatched. CDR3 loop: CASSEQRGSTDTQYF. The CDR3, as DNA: TGCGCCAGCAGTGAGCAGCGGGGGAGCACAGATACGCAGTATTTT.

This clonotype was counted between two and nine times. The V and J genes are TRBV30 and TRBJ2-2, with D unresolved. The V gene's germline CDR1 is GTSNPN and CDR2 SVGIG (reference sequence). This CDR3 spans 14 amino acids. Trimming took 5 bases from V and 1 from J, leaving 11 bases between them. CDR3 in amino acids: CAWAKTGNTGELFF. The CDR3 DNA is TGTGCCTGGGCAAAAACTGGGAACACCGGGGAGCTGTTTTTT.

This clonotype was seen ten or more times. DNA for the CDR3: TGTGCCAGCAGTGACGGGAGGGAAGTCTTCTTT. This codes for CASSDGREVFF. The rearrangement joins TRBV6-1 to TRBJ1-1; D is unclear. Trimming shortened V by 3 bases and J by 14 bases, and 13 bases separated the two germline ends. The germline V gene encodes CDR1 MNHNS and CDR2 SASEGT. The length of the CDR3 is 11 residues.

This clonotype was seen at least ten times. CDR3 amino acids: CASSLGTANEKLFF. The DNA for the CDR3 is TGCGCCAGCAGCTTGGGGACAGCTAATGAAAAACTGTTTTTT. This rearrangement joins TRBV5-1 to TRBJ1-4; D possibly corresponds to TRBD1 (6 bases). Germline CDR1 and CDR2: SGHRS and YFSETQ. There are 14 residues in the CDR3. Trimming removed 0 bases at V and 3 bases at J, with 6 bases between.

In its sample, this clonotype was seen many times. V usage is TRBV2 and J usage is TRBJ2-5, with D unclear. The CDR3 is 10 amino acids. V was pared by 2 bases and J by 6 bases, with 1 base between. Germline V gene lookup returns CDR1 SNHLY and CDR2 FYNNEI. The CDR3 sequence is CASSEQTQYF. The CDR3 DNA sequence: TGTGCCAGCAGTGAACAGACCCAGTACTTC.

V is TRBV4-2 and J is TRBJ2-5; a weak D match, TRBD2 (7 bases). Germline CDR1 and CDR2: LGHNA and YNFKEQ. Trimming stripped 4 bases from V and 1 base from J, with 19 bases between. CDR3 size: 17 residues. The CDR3 DNA reads TGTGCCAGCAGCCCCCTTCGCGGGGGCCACCTCCAAGAGACCCAGTACTTC. Translation gives CASSPLRGGHLQETQYF.

This clonotype has a count of ten or more. This chain connects TRBV14 to TRBJ1-3; D gene ambiguous. CDR1 is SGHDN, CDR2 FVKESK, per germline. V lost 5 bases and J 0 bases, leaving 8 bases between the germline ends. This CDR3 contains 14 residues. For the CDR3, the DNA is TGTGCCAGCAGCGGAGGAATCTCTGGAAACACCATATATTTT. Its translation is CASSGGISGNTIYF.

This clonotype was found many times. The rearrangement joins TRBV10-3 to TRBJ1-1; tentative D call: TRBD1 (5 bases). CDR1 is ENHRY and CDR2 is SYGVKD in the germline V gene. With 7 bases removed from V and 1 base from J, the gap between germline ends came to 10 bases. The CDR3 covers 13 residues. CDR3 sequence reads: CAIMGVANTEAFF. CDR3 in DNA: TGTGCCATCATGGGGGTAGCGAACACTGAAGCTTTCTTT.

This clonotype was observed at least ten times. The rearrangement uses TRBV13 and TRBJ2-2; D possibly corresponds to TRBD2 (7 bases). CDR1 is PRHDT, CDR2 FYEKMQ, per germline (reference sequence). The V end lost 4 bases, the J end lost 2 bases, and 17 bases lay between the germline ends. CDR3 length: 17 amino acids. CDR3 nucleotides: TGTGCCAGCAGCTCCCCCGGGGAGGGGGACAACACCGGGGAGCTGTTTTTT. Protein product: CASSSPGEGDNTGELFF.

This clonotype was counted at least ten times. The chain combines TRBV24-1 with TRBJ2-2; D is unresolved. The germline V gene encodes CDR1 KGHDR and CDR2 SFDVKD. The V gene lost 1 base and the J gene lost 4 bases, with 3 bases spanning the gap. The CDR3 runs 13 residues. Here the CDR3 reads CATSDFGTGELFF. In nucleotides, the CDR3 is TGTGCCACCAGTGATTTCGGCACCGGGGAGCTGTTTTTT.

A few counts support this clonotype. The chain is built from TRBV20-1 and TRBJ2-3; no reliable D call. The germline CDR1 and CDR2 sequences are DFQATT and SNEGSKA (reference sequence). The CDR3 is 14 residues long. The V end lost 1 base, the J end lost 3 bases, and 11 bases lay between the germline ends. CDR3 in amino acids: CSARVTALTDTQYF. CDR3 bases: TGCAGTGCTAGAGTTACAGCCTTAACAGATACGCAGTATTTT.

The table lists this clonotype with many counts. This chain connects TRBV19 to TRBJ1-5; 7 bases agree with TRBD1. This CDR3 is built from 16 residues. J was trimmed by 1 base and V by 9 bases; bases with no gene match: 12. Germline loops: CDR1 LNHDA, CDR2 SQIVND (reference sequence). This chain's CDR3 is CASRQGGSRSNQPQHF. CDR3 coding DNA: TGTGCCAGCCGACAGGGCGGGAGTAGAAGCAATCAGCCCCAGCATTTT.

V gene TRBV10-2 combines with J gene TRBJ1-1, with TRBD1 matching 7 bases. J was trimmed by 7 bases and V by 11 bases; bases with no gene match: 10. The V gene's germline CDR1 is WSHSY and CDR2 SAAADI. The CDR3 runs 12 residues. As DNA, the CDR3 is TGCGCCTCAGGGGGGGGTGGGATTGAAGCTTTCTTT. It specifies CASGGGGIEAFF.

This clonotype has a count of ten or more. The rearrangement links TRBV20-1 to TRBJ1-1, with TRBD1 identical over 10 bases. Losses at the gene ends were 0 bases for V and 4 bases for J; bases not matched to a gene: 5. There are 15 residues in the CDR3. Germline-derived CDR1 and CDR2 are DFQATT and SNEGSKA (reference sequence). The CDR3 DNA reads TGCAGTGCTAGAGATTGGGGACAGGGGAGCACTGAAGCTTTCTTT. Its translation: CSARDWGQGSTEAFF.

This clonotype was detected many times. This chain connects TRBV6-1 to TRBJ1-1; D not certain. The CDR3 consists of 13 residues. Trimming removed 7 bases at V and 1 base at J, with 10 bases between. CDR1 is MNHNS, CDR2 SASEGT, per germline. The CDR3 nucleotides read TGTGCCAGCACGCCAGGAGGGAACACTGAAGCTTTCTTT. Protein sequence: CASTPGGNTEAFF.

In this sample, this clonotype turned up a few times. The gene calls are TRBV12-3 or TRBV12-4 and TRBJ1-2; the match to TRBD1 covers 8 bases. This CDR3 has 15 amino acids. The junction had 6 bases not matched to a gene; V was cut back by 0 bases and J by 6 bases. CDR3 loop: CASSLATGAQNGYTF. Here the CDR3 DNA reads TGTGCCAGCAGTTTAGCGACAGGGGCGCAAAATGGCTACACCTTC.

This clonotype has a count of ten or more. The chain carries TRBV5-1 and TRBJ1-4, with 9 bases lining up with TRBD1. V shed 4 bases, J shed 7 bases, and the junction held 5 bases outside the gene matches. The V gene's germline CDR1 is SGHRS and CDR2 YFSETQ. The CDR3 extends over 14 amino acids. The CDR3 region is CASSTRDRAEKLFF. The CDR3 coding sequence is TGCGCCAGCAGCACACGGGACAGGGCTGAAAAACTGTTTTTT.

This clonotype came up many times. The chain carries TRBV7-3 and TRBJ2-3, with a possible D match to TRBD1 (5 bases). Germline V CDR1 and CDR2: SGHTA, FQGTGA. The CDR3 length is 14 residues. V gave up 4 bases and J gave up 5 bases, with 13 bases separating them. CDR3 sequence: CASSYNPTVDTQYF. The DNA of the CDR3 is TGTGCCAGCAGCTACAATCCGACAGTAGATACGCAGTATTTT.

This clonotype has at least ten counts. V is TRBV20-1 and J is TRBJ2-7; 9 bases align to TRBD1. Germline V gene data show CDR1 as DFQATT and CDR2 as SNEGSKA (reference sequence). V lost 4 bases, J lost 2 bases, and 9 bases stayed unmatched. The CDR3 contains 15 residues. The CDR3: CSATLITGGTYEQYF. In nucleotides, the CDR3 is TGCAGTGCTACCCTGATTACAGGGGGCACCTACGAGCAGTACTTC.

This clonotype has a count of ten or more. The J gene is TRBJ2-5, the V gene TRBV29-1, with D possibly TRBD1 on 5 matching bases. The CDR3 covers 12 residues. Germline V gives CDR1 SQVTM, CDR2 ANQGSEA. V was cut by 6 bases and J by 2 bases, with 10 bases left in between. CDR3 sequence (DNA): TGCAGCGTCTCGACAGAACAAGAGACCCAGTACTTC. This translates into CSVSTEQETQYF.

This clonotype was counted ten times or more. The chain uses TRBV2 and TRBJ2-7; no clear D. V lost 3 bases and J 2 bases, leaving 8 bases between the germline ends. CDR1 and CDR2 (germline): SNHLY, FYNNEI. The CDR3 is 13 amino acids. The CDR3 is CASSDRLAYEQYF. For the CDR3, the DNA is TGTGCCAGCAGTGATAGACTCGCCTACGAGCAGTACTTC.

This clonotype was observed many times. The chain is built from TRBV29-1 and TRBJ1-1; 10 bases map to TRBD1. J lost 5 bases, V lost 6 bases, and 9 bases had no gene match. The CDR3 length is 14 residues. Germline assignment: CDR1 SQVTM and CDR2 ANQGSEA. This chain's CDR3 is CSVAGTGVETEAFF. DNA of the CDR3: TGCAGCGTCGCCGGGACAGGGGTTGAAACTGAAGCTTTCTTT.

This clonotype has at least ten counts. The V call is TRBV19, the J call TRBJ2-6; D is perhaps TRBD2 (5 bases). The CDR3 is 16 amino acids. Germline CDR1 is LNHDA and CDR2 is SQIVND (reference sequence). Trimming pared 0 bases from V and 4 bases from J, leaving 10 bases between. The CDR3 loop is CASSIDRGPGANVLTF. DNA for the CDR3: TGTGCCAGTAGTATAGATCGAGGGCCCGGGGCCAACGTCCTGACTTTC.

This clonotype was observed at least ten times. The rearrangement joins TRBV2 to TRBJ1-1; the D is unclear. The V gene's germline CDR1 is SNHLY and CDR2 FYNNEI. Trimming left V 10 bases short and J 0 bases short, with 12 bases between. There are 13 residues in the CDR3. The CDR3 bases are TGTGCCATCCCGTCGTCTGTGAACACTGAAGCTTTCTTT. Residues: CAIPSSVNTEAFF.